This TCR beta chain was obtained from a study of blood T cells in healthy people across ages (dated by TCRdb to between 2014 and 2016). Background for the entire study: Template switching captured roughly one uniquely barcoded TCR beta cDNA molecule per two T cells in model experiments. Donors of different ages were randomly distributed across sequencing lanes to avoid experimental bias. Two additional independent replicas of 1 million unique cDNA reads from the same blood draw were analyzed for two donors (one aged 18 to 30 and one aged 80 or older). Using deep sequencing normalized with unique cDNA molecular identifiers, the study measured how TCR beta repertoire diversity changes with age. Four age groups were formed from the donors: young (average roughly 16 years), middle-aged (approximately 40), aged (62) and long-lived (around 82).

The roughly 38 donors, aged roughly 6 to 95 years, were systemically healthy Caucasian individuals from Russia. Each donor gave ten milliliters of peripheral blood, drawn into EDTA-treated Vacutainer tubes. PBMCs were isolated by Ficoll-Paque density-gradient centrifugation, with at least 7 million obtained per sample. Trizol reagent was used to extract total RNA from PBMCs, with at least 6 micrograms per sample. For every donor, an aliquot of PBMCs went through flow cytometry to measure the percentages of naive CD45RAhigh/CD27high T cells. As to this clonotype: No antigen is known for it. Base qualities are missing; no much larger clone stands one base away.

The library was obtained by 5' RACE. The data were produced on an Illumina HiSeq 2500. The second PCR ran for roughly 7 to 12 cycles and used a J-beta primer mix along with a sample-barcoded 5' primer. A template-switch 5' adaptor carrying 12 random nucleotides introduced a unique molecular identifier onto each TCR beta cDNA molecule. Each sample yielded at least 2.5 million CDR3-containing paired-end reads. First-strand cDNA was synthesized from all RNA with the Mint cDNA synthesis kit, primed by a TRBC-specific oligonucleotide. Following uracil-DNA glycosylase treatment, a first 18-cycle PCR with universal primers M1SS and BC2_uni_R was performed on all cDNA. On the study's bioinformatics: Normalization of each sample was performed by random selection of 1 million high-quality reads, each carrying a distinct molecular identifier. Instead of being binned into consensus sequences, reads that shared molecular identifiers were thrown out. MiTCR, with a Q25 quality threshold and the strictest error-elimination algorithm, was used for CDR3 identification, clonotype clustering and error correction. Lower-bound total TCR beta diversity was estimated with a nonparametric unseen species model using Euler transformation. The public reads were reanalyzed by TCRdb: fastp trimming at Q25, MiXCR alignment, in-frame beta chains only. Rows merge per CDR3 protein into single entries with the most common DNA and genes. The V and J calls here are based on TCRdb, not the publication. The sample yields about 780,000 distinct CDR3 sequences; more than 35% were counted once. Jointly, the top ten make up 15% to 20% of the sample.

On the study overall, not on this receptor specifically: Estimates of total diversity based on one million sequenced T cells were regarded as lower bounds and as underestimates. Compared with the aged group, more naive CD4+ T cells, fewer expanded clones and increased TCR diversity were shown by the long-lived group, suggesting age selection. The CMV infection status of donors was not known, potentially confounding age-related changes in expanded clonotypes. As age increased, observed TCR beta diversity per million T cells dropped in a roughly linear way, and a significant reduction was already evident by age around 41. A strong correlation was found between observed TCR beta diversity and the percentage of naive T cells measured by flow cytometry. Since profiling was done on bulk unsorted PBMCs, naive and antigen-experienced compartments could not be conclusively compared.

The trim is 1 base for V and 3 bases for J, with a gap of 11 bases between the germline ends. CDR1 LGHNA and CDR2 YSLEER are derived from the germline V gene. Reading from cysteine to phenylalanine, the CDR3 counts 15 amino acids. The CDR3 DNA has 45 bases and is translated from base 1. Sequences were obtained from blood. This clonotype originated in a man older than 75 in good health. In this chain, TRBV4-3 is recombined with TRBJ2-3; the D gene may be TRBD1 or TRBD2, since each aligns over 5 bases. CDR3 sequence: CASSQAWGPTDTQYF. The DNA sequence is as follows: TGCGCCAGCAGCCAAGCTTGGGGACCAACAGATACGCAGTATTTT.